This T cell receptor beta chain was recorded in a study of CD8+CD57+ T cells in acquired aplastic anemia. This clonotype was detected once. The study profiled TCR beta VDJ and CDR3 using genomic DNA as template. MiXCR, run by TCRdb on the reads, gives a single entry per CDR3 protein. The sample has tens of thousands of distinct CDR3 sequences, 65% to 70% seen once; the top ten hold under 25%. The junction had 5 bases not matched to a gene; V was cut back by 4 bases and J by 0 bases. This CDR3 is built from 15 residues. Germline V gene sequence: CDR1 LNHDA, CDR2 SQIVND (reference sequence). The V gene is TRBV19, the J gene TRBJ1-1; 7 bases line up with TRBD1. The sequence was collected from a human donor in good health, serving as a control. The sequencing input was sorted CD4+, CD8+, or CD8+CD57+ T cells (not recorded which) from PBMCs. DNA for the CDR3: TGTGCCAGTAGTACCCACGGGACAGTGAACACTGAAGCTTTCTTT. Its protein product is CASSTHGTVNTEAFF. The full variable domain, with the rest looked up from reference TRBV19 and TRBJ1-1, is DGGITQSPKYLFRKEGQNVTLSCEQNLNHDAMYWYRQDPGQGLRLIYYSQIVNDFQKGDIAEGYSVSREKKESFPLTVTSAQKNPTAFYLCASSTHGTVNTEAFFGQGTRLTVV.